Sequencing of this T cell receptor beta chain was carried out in a study of persistence of HIV-infected CD4 T cells. Study background: Multiple blood draws of up to about 180 mL, except a couple of donors with single leukapheresis.

As for this clone: Its antigen is unknown.

Per germline, CDR1 MDHEN and CDR2 SYDVKM. J lost 6 bases, V lost 10 bases, and 6 bases had no gene match. The CDR3 has 12 amino acids. Findings and caveats of the study: Compared with CD3/CD28-stimulated cells, CMV- and Gag-responding cells showed lower TCRbeta richness. Degenerate expanded CDR3beta sequences were enriched among CMV- and Gag-responding cells.

The libraries were made with immunoSEQ version 4 in survey mode. Sequenced by immunoSEQ multiplex PCR; TCRdb stores in-frame clones only, minus some. The table records under 45,000 clones, around 90% of them present only once. Cells were stimulated nonspecifically with anti-CD3/anti-CD28 magnetic beads. Sorting selected CD4+ T cells upregulating both CD40 ligand and CD69. Suppressive ART was started during chronic HIV-1 infection in these adults. The material sequenced was CD4+ T cells sorted from PBMCs after roughly 19-hour stimulation, taken from a patient who received antiretroviral therapy. The sequence was obtained from an adult man with HIV who was CMV-seropositive. V gene TRBV28 combines with J gene TRBJ2-7; 10 nucleotides match TRBD2. The CDR3 DNA follows: TGTGCCACCGACGTAGCGGGAGGCGAGCAGTACTTC. It encodes CATDVAGGEQYF.